The 27 T cell receptor beta chains given below trace back to one sample, sequenced in a study of shared clonotypes between healthy human individuals. TCRdb's copy holds only in-frame clones and misses some; the assay was immunoSEQ multiplex PCR. The sample lists over a million clones, roughly 96% occurring once. The sequenced material came from naive CD4+ T cells sorted from blood. Regarding subset: CD45RA+ positively selected. The source of these receptors is a man under 40 in good health.

V and J are TRBV28 and TRBJ1-5, with 8 bases aligning to TRBD1. Germline lookup yields CDR1 MDHEN and CDR2 SYDVKM. This CDR3 is 15 amino acids long. With 3 bases clipped from V and 5 bases from J, the junction kept 6 bases outside the gene matches. In nucleotides, the CDR3 is TGTGCCAGCAGTTTTCGGACAGGGACACATCAGCCCCAGCATTTT. Protein: CASSFRTGTHQPQHF.

The CDR3 DNA is TGTGCCAGCTCACCCGCCGTCTGGGGGGATGAGCAGTTCTTC. Its translation is CASSPAVWGDEQFF. The chain combines TRBV18 with TRBJ2-1; D may be TRBD2 (6 bases). The CDR3 sequence is 14 residues long. Trimming took off 3 bases at V and 8 bases at J, with 14 bases between the two ends. In germline, CDR1 is KGHSH, CDR2 LQKENI.

This chain connects TRBV28 to TRBJ2-7; unclear D gene. There are 13 residues in the CDR3. Germline-derived CDR1 and CDR2 are MDHEN and SYDVKM. V was shortened by 4 bases and J by 2 bases, with 9 bases between the two germline ends. The CDR3 DNA follows: TGTGCCAGCAGTTGGGGAAACGCCTACGAGCAGTACTTC. Amino acids: CASSWGNAYEQYF.

J is TRBJ1-1 and V is TRBV29-1; D unresolved. The CDR3 extends over 13 amino acids. CDR1 and CDR2 (germline): SQVTM, ANQGSEA. V was cut by 3 bases and J by 0 bases, with 8 bases left in between. Here the CDR3 DNA reads TGCAGCGTTGATCCCTTAGTGAACACTGAAGCTTTCTTT. Its protein is CSVDPLVNTEAFF.

This chain links TRBV10-3 with TRBJ1-1; D unclear. Germline loops: CDR1 ENHRY, CDR2 SYGVKD. V was pared by 2 bases and J by 10 bases, with 11 bases between. The CDR3 covers 12 residues. The CDR3 loop reads CAISESRDRAFF. For the CDR3, the DNA is TGTGCCATCAGTGAGAGTAGGGATCGAGCTTTCTTT.

V and J are TRBV7-2 and TRBJ2-1, with 11 bases fitting TRBD2. The junction had 2 bases not matched to a gene; V was cut back by 4 bases and J by 9 bases. The CDR3 is 13 residues long. Per the germline V gene, CDR1 is SGHTA and CDR2 is FQGNSA. The CDR3 loop is CASSSGTSGEQFF. DNA of the CDR3: TGTGCCAGCAGCTCCGGGACTAGCGGTGAGCAGTTCTTC.

The CDR3 coding sequence is TGTGCCAGTAGCCTCGACACAGCGGACACAGATACGCAGTATTTT. Its protein is CASSLDTADTDTQYF. This rearrangement joins TRBV19 to TRBJ2-3; D is possibly TRBD2 (5 bases). This CDR3 has 15 residues. Trimming removed 6 bases at V and 2 bases at J, with 15 bases between. Germline CDR1 and CDR2: LNHDA and SQIVND (reference sequence).

This clone was observed once. The chain employs TRBV5-1 and TRBJ2-6; D unresolved. Germline values: CDR1 SGHRS, CDR2 YFSETQ. The germline V and J ends were trimmed by 0 bases and 0 bases, with 7 bases remaining between them. This CDR3 has 16 residues. DNA for the CDR3: TGCGCCAGCAGCTTGGAGGCAAGCTCTGGGGCCAACGTCCTGACTTTC. Its translation: CASSLEASSGANVLTF.

The J gene is TRBJ1-1, the V gene TRBV19; D gene uncertain. The CDR3 is 15 residues long. Trimming cost V 3 bases and J 0 bases, with 11 bases left between them. Per the germline V gene, CDR1 is LNHDA and CDR2 is SQIVND (reference sequence). CDR3 sequence reads: CASSIRGFMNTEAFF. CDR3 coding DNA: TGTGCCAGTAGTATTCGGGGATTCATGAACACTGAAGCTTTCTTT.

The chain combines TRBV11-2 with TRBJ2-3; D remains unclear. From germline, CDR1 is SGHAT and CDR2 FQNNGV. The germline V and J ends were trimmed by 5 bases and 5 bases, with 8 bases remaining between them. The CDR3 covers 12 residues. The CDR3 spells CASSPLVDTQYF. The CDR3 DNA is TGTGCCAGCAGCCCCCTGGTAGATACGCAGTATTTT.

The chain recombines TRBV7-9 with TRBJ2-1, with D perhaps matching TRBD1 or TRBD2 (5 bases each). Between the trimmed V and J ends, which lost 1 base and 0 bases, there was a span of 13 bases. Germline loops: CDR1 SEHNR, CDR2 FQNEAQ (reference sequence). The CDR3 covers 17 residues. For the CDR3, the DNA is TGTGCCAGCAGCTTAGAATCGTGGGGGAGCTCCTACAATGAGCAGTTCTTC. Amino acid sequence: CASSLESWGSSYNEQFF.

V and J are TRBV6-5 and TRBJ2-5; tentatively, D is TRBD2 (5 bases). The CDR3 has 14 residues. The V gene's germline CDR1 is MNHEY and CDR2 SVGAGI. Between the trimmed V and J ends, which lost 5 bases and 5 bases, there was a span of 15 bases. DNA of the CDR3: TGTGCCAGCAGTAGAGAGGGTTTCGGTGAGACCCAGTACTTC. This gives the protein CASSREGFGETQYF.

The genes are TRBV6-5 and TRBJ2-7, with D possibly matching TRBD2 (6 bases). Between the trimmed V and J ends, which lost 2 bases and 3 bases, there was a span of 14 bases. The CDR3 is 15 amino acids. Looked up from germline, CDR1 is MNHEY and CDR2 is SVGAGI. CDR3 sequence: CASSYERGTYYEQYF. CDR3 bases: TGTGCCAGCAGTTACGAACGGGGGACTTACTACGAGCAGTACTTC.

V is TRBV5-4 and J is TRBJ2-5, with 8 bases identical to TRBD1. The V segment lost 4 bases and the J segment 6 bases; nucleotides outside the gene matches: 5. The germline gives CDR1 SGHNT, CDR2 YYREEE (reference sequence). The CDR3 totals 13 residues. CDR3 sequence: CASSETGVKTQYF. The CDR3 bases are TGTGCCAGCAGCGAGACAGGGGTGAAGACCCAGTACTTC.

With regard to this clone: The sample holds other DNA sequences that translate to the same CDR3. This chain links TRBV7-2 with TRBJ2-3, with 8 bases matching TRBD2. The CDR3 length is 14 residues. Germline V gives CDR1 SGHTA, CDR2 FQGNSA. V was clipped by 1 base and J by 3 bases; unmatched bases: 0. CDR3 in amino acids: CASSLGGRTDTQYF. The CDR3 coding sequence is TGTGCCAGCAGCTTAGGCGGGAGGACAGATACGCAGTATTTT.

The chain combines TRBV7-2 with TRBJ2-1; possible D gene TRBD2, 6 bases. Germline V CDR1 and CDR2: SGHTA, FQGNSA. With 5 bases removed from V and 2 bases from J, the gap between germline ends came to 16 bases. The CDR3 runs 16 residues. For the CDR3, the DNA is TGTGCCAGCAGCCACCCGGGGCTAGCGACCTACAATGAGCAGTTCTTC. This translates into CASSHPGLATYNEQFF.

The V and J genes are TRBV13 and TRBJ2-7; 8 bases line up with TRBD1. The junction had 6 bases not matched to a gene; V was cut back by 2 bases and J by 3 bases. CDR3 length: 15 residues. CDR1 and CDR2 (germline): PRHDT, FYEKMQ (reference sequence). The CDR3 region has the DNA TGTGCCAGCAGCTTACGGGGGACAGGTATCTACGAGCAGTACTTC. Amino acid sequence: CASSLRGTGIYEQYF.

The gene calls are TRBV27 and TRBJ1-2, with no clear D. This CDR3 is built from 13 residues. The germline gives CDR1 MNHEY, CDR2 SMNVEV (reference sequence). Trimming removed 6 bases from V and 3 bases from J, with 11 bases in between. The CDR3 reads CASRGALYYGYTF. The CDR3 coding sequence is TGTGCCAGCAGGGGTGCACTATACTATGGCTACACCTTC.

The chain links TRBV4-3 to TRBJ2-2, with D unresolved. V was clipped by 4 bases and J by 7 bases, with 13 bases between them. The germline V gene encodes CDR1 LGHNA and CDR2 YSLEER. The CDR3 spans 14 residues. The DNA of the CDR3 is TGCGCCAGCAGCCTCCTCGAGTCAGTCGGGGAGCTGTTTTTT. It specifies CASSLLESVGELFF.

The J gene is TRBJ2-4, the V gene TRBV7-9, with TRBD1 matching over 10 bases. In germline, CDR1 is SEHNR, CDR2 FQNEAQ (reference sequence). This CDR3 has 11 amino acids. Unmatched junction bases numbered 2, after V lost 3 bases and J lost 15 bases. The CDR3: CASSLTGGAYF. CDR3 DNA sequence: TGTGCCAGCAGCTTGACAGGGGGCGCGTACTTC.

The chain uses TRBV28 and TRBJ1-5; TRBD1 agrees at 7 bases. The germline V gene has CDR1 MDHEN and CDR2 SYDVKM. With 1 base clipped from V and 2 bases from J, the junction kept 5 bases outside the gene matches. This CDR3 contains 16 residues. DNA for the CDR3: TGTGCCAGCAGTTTATTACAGGGGAGAGGCAATCAGCCCCAGCATTTT. It specifies CASSLLQGRGNQPQHF.

CDR3 residues: CASTGLAGAYEQYF. As DNA, the CDR3 is TGTGCCAGCACCGGACTAGCGGGAGCCTACGAGCAGTACTTC. V usage is TRBV6-6 and J usage is TRBJ2-7; TRBD2 matches at 13 bases. This CDR3 contains 14 residues. The V and J ends lost 7 bases and 2 bases, in that order; junction bases with no gene match: 2. CDR1 and CDR2 from the germline V gene are MNHNY and SVGAGI (reference sequence).

Details on this clone: Other DNA sequences in the sample encode the same CDR3. The chain couples TRBV10-3 to TRBJ1-5; no definite D call. The CDR3 loop spans 12 amino acids. Germline V gene sequence: CDR1 ENHRY, CDR2 SYGVKD. V lost 6 bases, J lost 4 bases, and 7 bases lay in between. The CDR3 loop is CAIRDGNQPQHF. The CDR3 DNA reads TGTGCCATCAGGGACGGGAATCAGCCCCAGCATTTT.

The chain employs TRBV9 and TRBJ2-7, with D perhaps being TRBD1 or TRBD2 (5 bases each). This CDR3 comprises 15 residues. The V gene lost 4 bases and the J gene lost 2 bases, with 16 bases spanning the gap. Per germline, CDR1 SGDLS and CDR2 YYNGEE. The DNA of the CDR3 is TGTGCCAGCAGCCCCGTGCTAGGGGACCCCTACGAGCAGTACTTC. Its translation is CASSPVLGDPYEQYF.

V gene TRBV29-1 combines with J gene TRBJ1-1; D remains unclear. The CDR3 sequence is 12 residues long. V lost 4 bases and J 5 bases, leaving 11 bases between the germline ends. Germline CDR1 and CDR2: SQVTM and ANQGSEA. CDR3 sequence: CSVGGSYTEAFF. The DNA of the CDR3 is TGCAGCGTTGGTGGGTCTTATACTGAAGCTTTCTTT.

J is TRBJ2-1 and V is TRBV6-6, with TRBD1 matching 8 bases. The CDR3 consists of 16 residues. Germline CDR1 MNHNY, CDR2 SVGAGI (reference sequence). The J segment lost 9 bases and the V segment lost 2 bases, leaving 12 bases of the junction unmatched. CDR3 bases: TGTGCCAGCAGTTACCCGAGACAGGGGTTGGTGGGTGAGCAGTTCTTC. Protein sequence: CASSYPRQGLVGEQFF.

This clone occurred once. The chain has TRBV11-2 and TRBJ2-7; D may be TRBD2 (6 bases). Trimming stripped 5 bases from V and 5 bases from J, with 16 bases between. CDR1 SGHAT and CDR2 FQNNGV come from the germline V gene. The CDR3 loop spans 14 amino acids. The CDR3 reads CASSTVRDHNEQYF. The CDR3 DNA reads TGTGCCAGCAGCACTGTGCGGGATCACAACGAGCAGTACTTC.